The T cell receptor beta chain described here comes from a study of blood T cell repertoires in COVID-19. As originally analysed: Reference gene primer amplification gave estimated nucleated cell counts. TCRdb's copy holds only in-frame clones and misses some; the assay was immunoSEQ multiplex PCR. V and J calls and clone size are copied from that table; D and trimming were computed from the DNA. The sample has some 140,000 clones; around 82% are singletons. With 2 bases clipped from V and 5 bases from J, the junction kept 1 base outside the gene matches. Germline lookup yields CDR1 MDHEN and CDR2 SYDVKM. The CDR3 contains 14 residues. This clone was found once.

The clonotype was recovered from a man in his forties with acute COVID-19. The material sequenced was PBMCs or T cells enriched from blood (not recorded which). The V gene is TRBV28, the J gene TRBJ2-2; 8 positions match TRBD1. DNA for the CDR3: TGTGCCAGCAGTTTAGGACAGGGAACCGGGGAGCTGTTTTTT. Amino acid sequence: CASSLGQGTGELFF. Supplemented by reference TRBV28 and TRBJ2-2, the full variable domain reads DVKVTQSSRYLVKRTGEKVFLECVQDMDHENMFWYRQDPGLGLRLIYFSYDVKMKEKGDIPEGYSVSREKKERFSLILESASTNQTSMYLCASSLGQGTGELFFGEGSRLTVL.